Below, 21 T cell receptor beta chains from the same sample are listed, as sequenced in a study of blood T cells in healthy people across ages. Next came a second PCR, run for about 7 to 12 cycles, which used a sample-barcoded 5' primer along with a J-beta primer mix. TCRdb processed the 5' RACE reads anew with MiXCR; each CDR3 protein has one entry. The sample has some 640,000 distinct CDR3 sequences, roughly 30% seen once; the top ten hold less than 20%. Sample: blood. These receptors were collected from a woman of 80 years or more in good health.

To note about this clonotype: Just one base apart from a much larger clone, this may be a read error. J is TRBJ1-6 and V is TRBV5-1; D possibly corresponds to TRBD1 (6 bases). V lost 0 bases and J lost 10, with 17 bases in between. The CDR3 loop spans 16 amino acids. The germline CDR1 and CDR2 sequences are SGHRS and YFSETQ. In DNA form, the CDR3 reads TGCGCCAGCAGCTTGGCTCGGGGGCAGATAAACTCACCCCTCCACTTT. Protein: CASSLARGQINSPLHF.

This sequence joins TRBV7-9 and TRBJ2-4; D gene uncertain. The assigned J gene may be wrong: the sequence end matches TRBJ2-7 better. CDR1 is SEHNR and CDR2 is FQNEAQ in the germline V gene (reference sequence). The length of the CDR3 is 14 residues. The CDR3 region is CASSPRAQTYEQYF. In DNA form, the CDR3 reads TGTGCCAGCAGCCCCCGGGCACAGACCTACGAGCAGTACTTC.

This clonotype has a handful of counts. This may come from a read error, since a much larger clone is one base off. The chain carries TRBV4-1 and TRBJ2-1; D is possibly TRBD2 (5 bases). The J call is uncertain, as TRBJ2-7 better fits the DNA end. The CDR3 covers 17 residues. Germline V CDR1 and CDR2: MGHRA, YSYEKL. Here the CDR3 reads CASSQDAAAPSYNEQYF. Written as DNA, the CDR3 is TGCGCCAGCAGCCAAGACGCAGCGGCTCCGTCCTACAATGAGCAGTACTTC.

A remark on this clonotype: A much bigger clone sits one base away, suggesting this may be a read error. V gene TRBV6-1 combines with J gene TRBJ2-7; 7 bases fit TRBD1. Germline CDR1 MNHNS, CDR2 SASEGT. J gave up 0 bases and V 2 bases, and 4 bases lay outside the gene matches. The CDR3 contains 15 residues. The CDR3 DNA sequence: TGTGCCAGCAGTGAACGGACAGGCCTCTCCTACGAGCAGTACTTC. It codes for CASSERTGLSYEQYF.

A remark on this clonotype: This may stem from a read error, because a much larger clone lies one nucleotide away. The genes are TRBV10-2 and TRBJ2-1, with D tentatively TRBD2 (6 bases). This CDR3 is 14 amino acids long. Germline values: CDR1 WSHSY, CDR2 SAAADI. V lost 3 bases to trimming and J lost 8 bases, with 14 bases between them. Here the CDR3 reads CASSDGGPRDEQFF. The CDR3 coding sequence is TGCGCCAGCAGTGACGGGGGACCAAGGGATGAGCAGTTCTTC.

With respect to this clonotype: A much bigger clone sits one base away, suggesting this may be a read error. This sequence joins TRBV20-1 and TRBJ2-1; D not certain. The end of the DNA fits TRBJ2-7 better, so the J call may be wrong. Looked up from germline, CDR1 is DFQATT and CDR2 is SNEGSKA (reference sequence). The CDR3 contains 14 residues. CDR3 region: CSARAFSGYNEQYF. CDR3 nucleotide sequence: TGCAGTGCTAGAGCTTTTTCAGGATACAATGAGCAGTACTTC.

A few counts support this clonotype. This chain connects TRBV7-9 to TRBJ2-7; D is possibly TRBD2 (5 bases). CDR1 and CDR2 (germline): SEHNR, FQNEAQ (reference sequence). CDR3 size: 12 residues. The V gene lost 1 base and the J gene lost 12 bases, with 13 bases spanning the gap. CDR3 amino acids: CASSLGMGRRYF. The DNA of the CDR3 is TGTGCCAGCAGCTTAGGAATGGGGAGAAGGTACTTC. Looking up the rest from reference TRBV7-9 and TRBJ2-7 gives the full variable domain: DTGVSQNPRHKITKRGQNVTFRCDPISEHNRLYWYRQTLGQGPEFLTYFQNEAQLEKSRLLSDRFSAERPKGSFSTLEIQRTEQGDSAMYLCASSLGMGRRYFGPGTRLTVT.

Comments on this clonotype: This may stem from a read error, because a much larger clone lies one nucleotide away. The chain carries TRBV5-1 and TRBJ2-7, with 9 bases fitting TRBD2. This CDR3 is built from 11 residues. Germline lookup yields CDR1 SGHRS and CDR2 YFSETQ. The CDR3 DNA is TGCCTTGGCGGGGGGGCCAATGAGCAGTACTTC. It translates to CLGGGANEQYF.

This clonotype was observed many times. The V gene is TRBV6-1, the J gene TRBJ2-3; 10 bases match TRBD1. This CDR3 comprises 17 residues. Germline V gene sequence: CDR1 MNHNS, CDR2 SASEGT. V trimming: 5 bases; J trimming: 5 bases; junction bases outside the gene matches: 13. CDR3 DNA sequence: TGTGCCAGCAGTCCGCCGGAAGGGGACAGGGGACGAGATACGCAGTATTTT. Encoded protein: CASSPPEGDRGRDTQYF.

This clonotype was counted many times. The rearrangement links TRBV20-1 to TRBJ2-3; TRBD2 is a possible D gene (7 bases). Germline CDR1 is DFQATT and CDR2 is SNEGSKA (reference sequence). With 5 bases removed from V and 5 bases from J, the gap between germline ends came to 20 bases. This CDR3 region has 15 residues. This chain's CDR3 is CSAQETGGQGDTQYF. The CDR3 DNA follows: TGCAGTGCTCAAGAAACGGGGGGCCAGGGAGATACGCAGTATTTT.

This clonotype was counted ten times or more. The chain joins TRBV7-9 to TRBJ1-6, with 9 nucleotides matching TRBD1. J gave up 6 bases and V 5 bases, and 5 bases lay outside the gene matches. CDR1 is SEHNR and CDR2 is FQNEAQ in the germline V gene (reference sequence). This CDR3 comprises 15 residues. The CDR3 sequence is CASSPPGQGNSPLHF. CDR3 bases: TGTGCCAGCAGCCCGCCGGGACAGGGTAATTCACCCCTCCACTTT.

The DNA for the CDR3 is TGCGCCAGCAGCTTCGGCACCTTAGCCAAAAACATTCAGTACTTC. This encodes CASSFGTLAKNIQYF. The chain carries TRBV5-1 and TRBJ2-4, with no clear D. V shed 2 bases and J shed 0 bases, with 9 bases lying between them. Per germline, CDR1 SGHRS and CDR2 YFSETQ. CDR3 length: 15 amino acids.

The chain employs TRBV30 and TRBJ1-4, with 10 bases fitting TRBD1. V was clipped by 6 bases and J by 7 bases; unmatched bases: 5. The CDR3 totals 13 residues. Germline CDR1 is GTSNPN and CDR2 is SVGIG (reference sequence). The CDR3 loop is CACIRDRGEKLFF. In DNA form, the CDR3 reads TGTGCCTGCATCCGGGACAGGGGTGAAAAACTGTTTTTT. The entire variable domain, with the rest obtained from reference TRBV30 and TRBJ1-4, is as follows: SQTIHQWPATLVQPVGSPLSLECTVEGTSNPNLYWYRQAAGRGLQLLFYSVGIGQISSEVPQNLSASRPQDRQFILSSKKLLLSDSGFYLCACIRDRGEKLFFGSGTQLSVL.

This clonotype was observed many times. The chain is built from TRBV19 and TRBJ2-3; possibly TRBD2 for D (5 bases). V was trimmed by 9 bases and J by 2 bases, leaving 18 bases between them. The germline V gene has CDR1 LNHDA and CDR2 SQIVND (reference sequence). The CDR3 loop spans 15 amino acids. CDR3 coding DNA: TGTGCCAGCAGCTTAGCCGGAGGAATCACAGATACGCAGTATTTT. It codes for CASSLAGGITDTQYF.

This clonotype showed up just a few times. Relative to the germline gene, one junction end is altered; a read error may explain this. The chain joins TRBV4-2 to TRBJ2-3, with 16 bases identical to TRBD2. Germline-derived CDR1 and CDR2 are LGHNA and YNFKEQ. The CDR3 sequence is 19 residues long. CDR3 bases: TGTGCCAGCAGCCAAGGCCTGGGACTAGCGGGGGGGCTCACAGATACGCGGTATTTT. Translated, it gives CASSQGLGLAGGLTDTRYF.

The chain recombines TRBV7-8 with TRBJ2-3, with 7 positions matching TRBD2. Germline loops: CDR1 SGHVS, CDR2 FQNEAQ. This CDR3 is 14 amino acids long. V lost 4 bases, J lost 5 bases, and 6 bases stayed unmatched. CDR3 coding DNA: TGTGCCAGCAGCTGGAGCGGGGAATTAGATACGCAGTATTTT. It codes for CASSWSGELDTQYF.

CDR3 DNA: TGTGCCAGGCGAGAGGCACTCGGGTGCCTTAAGGGGTCCTACGAGCAGTACTTC. It yields the protein CARREALGCLKGSYEQYF. The chain recombines TRBV6-4 with TRBJ2-7; perhaps TRBD1 as D (5 bases). Germline CDR1 MRHNA, CDR2 SNTAGT. Trimming removed 9 bases at V and 1 base at J, with 28 bases between. This CDR3 spans 18 amino acids.

This clonotype appeared many times. V is TRBV5-1 and J is TRBJ1-2; D uncertain. The V end lost 1 base, the J end lost 6 bases, and 7 bases lay between the germline ends. Germline V gives CDR1 SGHRS, CDR2 YFSETQ. The CDR3 sequence is 12 residues long. The CDR3 here is CASSLNGDGYTF. The CDR3 coding sequence is TGCGCCAGCAGCTTGAATGGGGATGGCTACACCTTC.

Note on this clonotype: One end of the junction does not line up with germline, which may come from a read error. The chain links TRBV4-3 to TRBJ2-5; tentative D call: TRBD2 (5 bases). The germline CDR1 and CDR2 sequences are LGHNA and YSLEER. The length of the CDR3 is 13 residues. CDR3 in DNA: TGCGTCAGCAGCCTTCGTCGAGACGGGGAGCAGTACTTC. Protein: CVSSLRRDGEQYF.

The V and J genes are TRBV6-2 or TRBV6-3 and TRBJ2-1, with D hard to call. This CDR3 has 12 amino acids. The V and J ends lost 7 bases and 8 bases respectively, with 12 bases between them. CDR1 is MNHEY, CDR2 SVGEGT, per germline. The CDR3 loop reads CASTRRKDEQFF. The CDR3 nucleotides are TGTGCCAGCACCAGGAGAAAGGATGAGCAGTTCTTC.

This clonotype came up many times. This chain joins TRBV10-3 and TRBJ1-2; TRBD1 matches 9 bases. The CDR3 spans 14 residues. Germline lookup yields CDR1 ENHRY and CDR2 SYGVKD. With 11 bases clipped from V and 1 base from J, the junction kept 8 bases outside the gene matches. CDR3: CASEQGAINYGYTF. As DNA, the CDR3 is TGTGCCTCCGAACAGGGGGCCATTAACTATGGCTACACCTTC.